This entry lists 13 T cell receptor beta chains sequenced from one sample in a study of PD-1 blockade in classical Hodgkin lymphoma. All patients experienced relapse after autologous stem cell transplantation, and brentuximab vedotin exposure was variable. Measured with immunoSEQ multiplex PCR; TCRdb has only the in-frame clones, and not every one. The table has around 40,000 clones, around 80% seen once. The input for sequencing was peripheral blood mononuclear cells (PBMCs), taken at baseline. The receptor source for this set is a human donor with classical Hodgkin lymphoma.

The sample holds a few counts of this clone. V usage is TRBV7-2 and J usage is TRBJ2-3; TRBD2 is a possible D gene (6 bases). Trimming removed 1 base at V and 14 bases at J, with 25 bases between. This CDR3 comprises 16 residues. Germline V lookup: CDR1 SGHTA, CDR2 FQGNSA. The CDR3 bases are TGTGCCAGCAGCTTAGGAGTATCAGGAGGGTGGGGCCCTCGGTATTTT. This translates into CASSLGVSGGWGPRYF.

The chain uses TRBV13 and TRBJ2-4; 7 bases align to TRBD2. J gave up 3 bases and V 5 bases, and 10 bases lay outside the gene matches. Germline V gene lookup returns CDR1 PRHDT and CDR2 FYEKMQ (reference sequence). This CDR3 region has 16 residues. Written as DNA, the CDR3 is TGTGCCAGCAGCAGCCGGGGAGGGGCGAGCAAAAACATTCAGTACTTC. Encoded protein: CASSSRGGASKNIQYF.

This clone was found a few times. J is TRBJ2-7 and V is TRBV6-1; D might be TRBD1 (6 bases). The CDR3 contains 16 residues. The germline V gene encodes CDR1 MNHNS and CDR2 SASEGT. Deletions cut 4 bases from V and 2 bases from J, with 18 bases between. CDR3 residues: CASSAGGQGRTYEQYF. In DNA, the CDR3 is TGTGCCAGCAGTGCAGGAGGCCAGGGGCGGACCTACGAGCAGTACTTC.

This clone was picked up one time. The chain is built from TRBV14 and TRBJ2-7, with a tentative D call TRBD1 (6 bases). Trimming removed 4 bases at V and 3 bases at J, with 13 bases between. The CDR3 covers 14 residues. CDR1 is SGHDN and CDR2 is FVKESK in the germline V gene. This CDR3 reads CASSPPTGYYEQYF. The CDR3 bases are TGTGCCAGCAGCCCGCCTACAGGGTACTACGAGCAGTACTTC.

The rearrangement joins TRBV10-3 to TRBJ2-1; D not resolved. Per the germline V gene, CDR1 is ENHRY and CDR2 is SYGVKD. V lost 4 bases to trimming and J lost 1 base, with 8 bases between them. The length of the CDR3 is 14 residues. DNA for the CDR3: TGTGCCATCAGTGCTGCAGCTTCCTACAATGAGCAGTTCTTC. Amino acids: CAISAAASYNEQFF.

V and J are TRBV7-6 and TRBJ2-7, with a possible D match to TRBD1 (8 bases). The CDR3 contains 14 residues. Germline values: CDR1 SGHVS, CDR2 FNYEAQ. Trimming removed 4 bases at V and 6 bases at J, with 16 bases between. CDR3 bases: TGTGCCAGCAGCTCCGGACAGGGAGGGCGCGAGCAGTACTTC. Translation gives CASSSGQGGREQYF.

The chain couples TRBV6-6 to TRBJ1-6; D may be TRBD1 (6 bases). Looked up from germline, CDR1 is MNHNY and CDR2 is SVGAGI (reference sequence). CDR3 size: 16 residues. The V end lost 7 bases, the J end lost 3 bases, and 16 bases lay between the germline ends. Written as DNA, the CDR3 is TGTGCCAGCACCTCGACGGGACAACGCTATAATTCACCCCTCCACTTT. This gives the protein CASTSTGQRYNSPLHF.

The chain employs TRBV18 and TRBJ1-1, with 10 bases fitting TRBD1. Trimming took 5 bases from V and 0 from J; bases not matched to a gene: 3. The CDR3 sequence is 15 residues long. Germline CDR1 is KGHSH and CDR2 is LQKENI. DNA for the CDR3: TGTGCCAGCTCAAGACAGGGGGCTTTGAACACTGAAGCTTTCTTT. The encoded protein is CASSRQGALNTEAFF.

The chain employs TRBV6-6 and TRBJ2-2; D ambiguous. This CDR3 comprises 14 residues. The germline CDR1 and CDR2 sequences are MNHNY and SVGAGI (reference sequence). Trimming cost V 6 bases and J 3 bases, with 11 bases left between them. The DNA of the CDR3 is TGTGCCAGCAGAACAGATACAGACACCGGGGAGCTGTTTTTT. Encoded protein: CASRTDTDTGELFF.

This sequence joins TRBV29-1 and TRBJ2-7; 9 bases map to TRBD1. V gave up 4 bases and J gave up 4 bases; unmatched junction bases: 5. The CDR3 covers 13 residues. Germline loops: CDR1 SQVTM, CDR2 ANQGSEA. CDR3 loop: CSVATGGTYEQYF. CDR3 nucleotides: TGCAGCGTTGCAACAGGGGGCACGTACGAGCAGTACTTC.

The count of this clone is one. V and J are TRBV11-2 and TRBJ2-5; D gene uncertain. The CDR3 totals 14 residues. The V and J ends lost 2 bases and 0 bases respectively, with 7 bases between them. The germline V gene has CDR1 SGHAT and CDR2 FQNNGV. This chain's CDR3 is CASSLNRDQETQYF. The CDR3 bases are TGTGCCAGCAGCTTAAATCGGGACCAAGAGACCCAGTACTTC.

By sample share, this clone is medium-sized. The chain couples TRBV4-3 to TRBJ2-2; no clear D. Trimming cost V 3 bases and J 4 bases, with 6 bases left between them. CDR1 LGHNA and CDR2 YSLEER come from the germline V gene. This CDR3 region has 13 residues. CDR3 bases: TGCGCCAGCAGCCAGTCAGCCACCGGGGAGCTGTTTTTT. Translation gives CASSQSATGELFF.

The rearrangement uses TRBV27 and TRBJ2-5; D unresolved. The CDR3 is 16 amino acids. Per germline, CDR1 MNHEY and CDR2 SMNVEV (reference sequence). With 3 bases removed from V and 1 base from J, the gap between germline ends came to 15 bases. In DNA form, the CDR3 reads TGTGCCAGCAGTTTCCGCATCAAATACTCCCAAGAGACCCAGTACTTC. It is translated as CASSFRIKYSQETQYF.